Listed below are T cell receptor beta chains from one sample, sequenced in a study of blood T cell repertoires in COVID-19. The repertoire was sequenced with immunoSEQ multiplex PCR; TCRdb's copy has only in-frame clones and lacks some. Of fewer than 350,000 clones listed, 85% to 90% are singletons. Sample: PBMCs or T cells enriched from blood (not recorded which). The source of these receptors is a woman in her sixties in a cohort exposed to, infected with or recovered from COVID-19 (not recorded which). Each CDR3 is given with its conserved first and last residue. A D gene is named only where the DNA matches it firmly. The listing skips clone size in some rows; elsewhere it reads once, few, many or a size class.

v_gene	j_gene	d_gene	abundance	CDR3nt	CDR3aa
TRBV6-5	TRBJ2-7	-	-	TGTGCCAGCATCCCCGAGCTCGTGCTCCTCTACGAGCAGTACTTC	CASIPELVLLYEQYF
TRBV10-2	TRBJ1-2	-	-	TGCGCCAGCAGTGGATCGGGGATCTATGGCTACACCTTC	CASSGSGIYGYTF
TRBV18	TRBJ2-7	TRBD1	-	TGTGCCAGCTCACGAATACAGGGGCCAACCTACGAGCAGTACTTC	CASSRIQGPTYEQYF
TRBV28	TRBJ2-2	-	-	TGTGCCAGCAGTCCCTCCACCGGGGAGCTGTTTTTT	CASSPSTGELFF
TRBV6-5	TRBJ2-2	-	-	TGTGCCAGCATCTTAGACAGTAGTGGAGGGGAGCTGTTTTTT	CASILDSSGGELFF
TRBV28	TRBJ1-2	TRBD1	-	TGTGCCAGCAGTTTAGGAGGGGGCTTCTATGGCTACACCTTC	CASSLGGGFYGYTF
TRBV7-9	TRBJ1-1	-	-	TGTGCCAGCAGCTTAGCGCAAGGAGGGTCGAACACTGAAGCTTTCTTT	CASSLAQGGSNTEAFF
TRBV10-2	TRBJ2-1	TRBD2	once	TGCGCCAGCAGCGATAGCGGGAGAAGGAATGAGCAGTTCTTC	CASSDSGRRNEQFF
TRBV7-9	TRBJ2-7	TRBD2	few	TGTGCCAGCAGCCCGCCTAGCGGGGCCTACGAGCAGTACTTC	CASSPPSGAYEQYF
TRBV21-1	TRBJ2-7	-	-	TGTGCCAGCAGCAAAGAAACACAAACCTACGAGCAGTACTTC	CASSKETQTYEQYF
TRBV7-7	TRBJ2-2	-	-	TGTGCTAGCAGCCCTGCCTACCTAGGCGGGACCGGGGAGCTGTTTTTT	CASSPAYLGGTGELFF
TRBV6-1	TRBJ1-4	-	-	TGTGCCAGCAGTGAATCGACTGAGAATGAAAAACTGTTTTTT	CASSESTENEKLFF
TRBV27	TRBJ2-7	TRBD1	-	TGTGCCAGCAGGAGACAGGGGCCTACCTACGAGCAGTACTTC	CASRRQGPTYEQYF
TRBV4-3	TRBJ2-3	-	once	TGCGCCAGCAGCCAAGATCGGTTAGATACGCAGTATTTT	CASSQDRLDTQYF
TRBV2	TRBJ2-7	-	-	TGTGCCAGCAGCTTCGAGGGGCAGTACTTC	CASSFEGQYF
TRBV7-2	TRBJ1-5	-	-	TGTGCCAGCAGCTTAGGAGTGCCAGGGGCCAGCAATCAGCCCCAGCATTTT	CASSLGVPGASNQPQHF